These 4 T cell receptor beta chains came from one sample sequenced in a study of shared clonotypes between healthy human individuals. The repertoire was sequenced with immunoSEQ multiplex PCR; TCRdb's copy has only in-frame clones and lacks some. The sample carries roughly 2 million clones, more than 90% recorded once. The sequenced sample was naive CD4+ T cells sorted from blood. Subset of the sample: CD45RA+ positively selected. These TCRs come from a man between 18 and 35 years old in good health.

The CDR3, as DNA: TGTGCCAGCTCACCGACAACAGACTGGACCAATGAAAAACTGTTTTTT. This gives the protein CASSPTTDWTNEKLFF. This chain connects TRBV18 to TRBJ1-4; D ambiguous. The V gene's germline CDR1 is KGHSH and CDR2 LQKENI. The length of the CDR3 is 16 residues. V was shortened by 3 bases and J by 5 bases, with 16 bases between the two germline ends. Full variable domain (missing parts from reference TRBV18 and TRBJ1-4): NAGVMQNPRHLVRRRGQEARLRCSPMKGHSHVYWYRQLPEEGLKFMVYLQKENIIDESGMPKERFSAEFPKEGPSILRIQQVVRGDSAAYFCASSPTTDWTNEKLFFGSGTQLSVL.

The rearrangement joins TRBV5-1 to TRBJ1-1; tentative D call: TRBD1 (6 bases). CDR3 size: 16 residues. Germline values: CDR1 SGHRS, CDR2 YFSETQ. Trimming left V 4 bases short and J 1 base short, with 17 bases between. For the CDR3, the DNA is TGCGCCAGCAGCCTCACACCGGACAGCAGGAACACTGAAGCTTTCTTT. Translated: CASSLTPDSRNTEAFF.

This chain joins TRBV2 and TRBJ1-1; D remains unclear. The CDR3 consists of 13 residues. Germline lookup yields CDR1 SNHLY and CDR2 FYNNEI. The V end lost 8 bases, the J end lost 1 base, and 11 bases lay between the germline ends. The CDR3 DNA follows: TGTGCCAGCGGGCTAACAAGGAACACTGAAGCTTTCTTT. Its protein product is CASGLTRNTEAFF.

The chain recombines TRBV6-6 with TRBJ1-4, with a weak D call TRBD1 (5 bases). The CDR3 is 15 amino acids. V dropped 7 bases and J dropped 5 bases, with 17 bases sitting between them. Germline CDR1 and CDR2: MNHNY and SVGAGI (reference sequence). The CDR3 region is CASINPRGSNEKLFF. The DNA for the CDR3 is TGTGCCAGCATCAACCCGAGGGGCTCGAATGAAAAACTGTTTTTT.